The sequence of this T cell receptor (beta chain) was determined in a study of cytomegalovirus exposure and HLA in healthy donors. The PCR employed 60 Vbeta primers together with 13 Jbeta primers. This table comes from immunoSEQ multiplex PCR, and its TCRdb copy is limited to in-frame clones, with some not included. In the table there are about 43,000 clones, roughly 77% of which are singletons. On this clone: Its antigen is as yet unknown.

CDR1 is SGHDT and CDR2 is YYEEEE in the germline V gene. V gave up 2 bases and J gave up 3 bases; unmatched junction bases: 4. The CDR3 runs 15 residues. Study-wide findings and caveats: Donors were assumed by presence/absence analyses to have roughly uniform sequencing depth.

This clonotype was obtained from a man aged 30-40 years in good health and CMV-seronegative. The V call is TRBV5-6, the J call TRBJ2-3; TRBD2 matches 9 bases. The sequenced sample consisted of PBMCs. The CDR3 region is CASSFGGRATDTQYF. CDR3 bases: TGTGCCAGCAGCTTCGGCGGGAGGGCAACAGATACGCAGTATTTT. Using reference TRBV5-6 and TRBJ2-3 for the parts outside the CDR3, the full variable domain is DAGVTQSPTHLIKTRGQQVTLRCSPKSGHDTVSWYQQALGQGPQFIFQYYEEEERQRGNFPDRFSGHQFPNYSSELNVNALLLGDSALYLCASSFGGRATDTQYFGPGTRLTVL.